This T cell receptor (beta chain) was observed in a study of T cell repertoires in cytomegalovirus infection. Turning to the study itself: Indicated by public TCR beta signatures were CMV infection and matching HLA type. Points from the study as a whole: There were HLA-C-restricted CMV-specific TCR beta clonotypes dominating the ex vivo response. Cumulative public TCR beta family frequency identified carriers of CMV plus the relevant HLA.

To note about this clonotype: The antigen is undetermined.

TCRdb reanalysed the reads using MiXCR and keeps one entry per CDR3 protein. Here the sample spans over 300,000 distinct CDR3 sequences, roughly a sixth being singletons. Germline values: CDR1 LGHNA, CDR2 YNFKEQ. Trimming removed 4 bases from V and 1 base from J; junction bases left unmatched: 4. The CDR3 is 16 residues long. The chain joins TRBV4-2 to TRBJ2-2, with TRBD1 matching over 9 bases. Sequencing used PBMCs. This TCR was sampled from a human donor in good health (CMV status not recorded). Some clones in this sample may be carry-over from other donors' samples. The DNA of the CDR3 is TGTGCCAGCAGCCTCCCGGGACAGGGGAACACCGGGGAGCTGTTTTTT. It codes for CASSLPGQGNTGELFF.